This TCR beta chain appears in the sequencing data of a study of PD-L1 blockade in urothelial cancer. Study-wide background: Researchers looked at the blood 3 weeks (second dose) and 6 weeks after treatment began. T cells numbered a median of about 150,000 in the blood samples.

With regard to this clone: The junction shows a germline mismatch at one end, possibly a read error.

The V gene's germline CDR1 is KGHSH and CDR2 LQKENI. This CDR3 is built from 14 residues. Individual patients had between 1 and 8 samples, taken pretreatment and on-treatment. Synthetic spike-ins, TCR analog templates, were added into each PCR. The assay was immunoSEQ multiplex PCR, and TCRdb's table has in-frame clones only and misses some. The sample lists approximately 100,000 clones; around 85% were seen once. The V call is TRBV18, the J call TRBJ2-1; possible D gene TRBD2, 6 bases. This material consisted of PBMCs, taken around atezolizumab (anti-PD-L1) treatment. The receptor was isolated from a man aged 50-60 years with urothelial cancer. CDR3 in DNA: TGTGCCAGCTCACCGGGACTCTCCCACAATGAGCAGTTCTTC. This encodes CASSPGLSHNEQFF.